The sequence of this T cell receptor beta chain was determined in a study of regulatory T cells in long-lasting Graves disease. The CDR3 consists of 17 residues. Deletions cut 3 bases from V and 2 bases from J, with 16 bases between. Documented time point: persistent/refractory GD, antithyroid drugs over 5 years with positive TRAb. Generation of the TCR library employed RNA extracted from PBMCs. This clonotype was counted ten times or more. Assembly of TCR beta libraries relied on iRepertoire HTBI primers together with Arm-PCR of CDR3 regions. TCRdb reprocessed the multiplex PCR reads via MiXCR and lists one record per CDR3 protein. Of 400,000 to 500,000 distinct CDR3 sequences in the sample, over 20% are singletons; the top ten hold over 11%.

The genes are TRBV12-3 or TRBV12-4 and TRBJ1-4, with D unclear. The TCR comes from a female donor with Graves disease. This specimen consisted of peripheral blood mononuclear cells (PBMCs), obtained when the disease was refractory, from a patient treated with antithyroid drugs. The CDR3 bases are TGTGCCAGCAGTTTGGGGTGGGGATCGGGCACTAATGAAAAACTGTTTTTT. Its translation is CASSLGWGSGTNEKLFF.